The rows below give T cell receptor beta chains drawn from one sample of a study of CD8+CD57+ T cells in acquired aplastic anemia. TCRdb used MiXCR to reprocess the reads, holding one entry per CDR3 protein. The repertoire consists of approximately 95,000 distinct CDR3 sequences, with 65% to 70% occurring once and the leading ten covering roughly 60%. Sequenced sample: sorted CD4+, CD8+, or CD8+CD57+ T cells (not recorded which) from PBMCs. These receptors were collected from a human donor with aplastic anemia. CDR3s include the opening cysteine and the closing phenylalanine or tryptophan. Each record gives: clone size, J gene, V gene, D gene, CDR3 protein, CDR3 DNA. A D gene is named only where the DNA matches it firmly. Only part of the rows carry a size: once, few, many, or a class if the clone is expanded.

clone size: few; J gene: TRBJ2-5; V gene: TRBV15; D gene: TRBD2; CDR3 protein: CATSRPGGGQETQYF; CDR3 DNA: TGTGCCACCAGCAGACCTGGGGGGGGGCAAGAGACCCAGTACTTC
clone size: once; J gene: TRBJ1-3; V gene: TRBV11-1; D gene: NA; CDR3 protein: CASSLGTVLSGNTIYF; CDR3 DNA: TGTGCCAGCAGCTTAGGGACAGTCCTTTCTGGAAACACCATATATTTT
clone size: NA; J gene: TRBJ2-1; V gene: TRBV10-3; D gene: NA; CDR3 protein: CAISHALAEQYNEQFF; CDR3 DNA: TGTGCCATCAGTCACGCTTTAGCGGAACAATACAATGAGCAGTTCTTC
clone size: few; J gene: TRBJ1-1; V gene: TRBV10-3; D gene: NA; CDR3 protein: CAISDLEIMNTEAFF; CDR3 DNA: TGTGCCATCAGTGACCTGGAGATCATGAACACTGAAGCTTTCTTT
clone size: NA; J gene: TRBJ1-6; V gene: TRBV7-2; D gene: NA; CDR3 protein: CASSTPGQNSPLHF; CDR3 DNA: TGTGCCAGCAGTACTCCGGGGCAAAATTCACCCCTCCACTTT
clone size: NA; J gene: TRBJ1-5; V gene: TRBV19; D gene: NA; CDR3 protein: CASSIGWDSNQPQHF; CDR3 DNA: TGTGCCAGTAGTATAGGGTGGGACAGCAATCAGCCCCAGCATTTT
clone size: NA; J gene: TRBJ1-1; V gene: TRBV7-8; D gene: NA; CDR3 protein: CASRPPVGASAEAFF; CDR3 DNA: TGTGCCAGCAGGCCTCCTGTGGGCGCGTCGGCTGAAGCTTTCTTT
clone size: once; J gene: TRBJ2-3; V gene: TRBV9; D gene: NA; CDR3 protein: CASSVISGYTDTQYF; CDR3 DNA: TGTGCCAGCAGCGTGATAAGCGGGTACACAGATACGCAGTATTTT
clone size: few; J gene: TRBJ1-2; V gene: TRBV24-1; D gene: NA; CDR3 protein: CATSEVGRNYGYTF; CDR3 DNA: TGTGCCACCAGTGAAGTCGGACGGAACTATGGCTACACCTTC
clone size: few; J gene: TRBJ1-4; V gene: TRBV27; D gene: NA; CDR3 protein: CASSLAGGVREKLFF; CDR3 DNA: TGTGCCAGCAGTTTAGCGGGGGGCGTAAGAGAAAAACTGTTTTTT
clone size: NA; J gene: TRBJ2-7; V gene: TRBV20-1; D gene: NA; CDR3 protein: CSARDGRIYEQYF; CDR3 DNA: TGCAGTGCTAGAGATGGCAGGATCTACGAGCAGTACTTC
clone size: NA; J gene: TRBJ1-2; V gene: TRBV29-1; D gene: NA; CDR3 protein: CSVEDGGWYGYTF; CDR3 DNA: TGCAGCGTTGAAGACGGGGGGTGGTACGGCTACACCTTC
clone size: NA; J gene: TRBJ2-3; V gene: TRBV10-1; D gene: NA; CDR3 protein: CASSDRGSTDTQYF; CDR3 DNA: TGCGCCAGCAGTGACAGGGGTAGCACAGATACGCAGTATTTT
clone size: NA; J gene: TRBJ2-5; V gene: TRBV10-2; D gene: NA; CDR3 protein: CASSEAGGAGETQYF; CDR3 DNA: TGCGCCAGCAGTGAAGCCGGGGGAGCTGGGGAGACCCAGTACTTC
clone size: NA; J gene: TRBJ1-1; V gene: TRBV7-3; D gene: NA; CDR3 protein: CASSPQGRSTEAFF; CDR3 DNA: TGTGCCAGCAGCCCACAGGGTAGGAGCACTGAAGCTTTCTTT
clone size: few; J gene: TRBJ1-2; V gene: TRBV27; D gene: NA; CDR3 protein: CASSSPRTEANYGYTF; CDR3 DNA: TGTGCCAGCAGTTCCCCTAGGACAGAAGCTAACTATGGCTACACCTTC
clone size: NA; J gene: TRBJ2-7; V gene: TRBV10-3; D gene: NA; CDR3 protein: CASSEMPGVRLYEQYF; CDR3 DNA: TGTGCCAGCAGTGAGATGCCCGGGGTCCGGCTCTACGAGCAGTACTTC
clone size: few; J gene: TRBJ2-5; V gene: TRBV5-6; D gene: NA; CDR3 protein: CASSLGGPFKDF; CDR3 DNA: TGTGCCAGCAGCTTGGGTGGGCCGTTTAAGGACTTC
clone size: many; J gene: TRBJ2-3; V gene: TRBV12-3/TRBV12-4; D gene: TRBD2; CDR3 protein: CASSLTSNTDTQYF; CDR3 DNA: TGTGCCAGCAGTTTGACTAGCAACACAGATACGCAGTATTTT
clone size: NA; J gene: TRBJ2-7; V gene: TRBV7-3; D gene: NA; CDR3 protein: CASSLSVGNYEQYF; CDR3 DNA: TGTGCCAGCAGCTTATCGGTCGGGAACTACGAGCAGTACTTC
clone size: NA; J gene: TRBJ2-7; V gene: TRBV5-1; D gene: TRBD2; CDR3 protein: CASSLTSGAPEQYF; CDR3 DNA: TGCGCCAGCAGCCTGACTAGCGGGGCTCCAGAGCAGTACTTC
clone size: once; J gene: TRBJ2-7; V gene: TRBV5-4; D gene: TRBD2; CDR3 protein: CASSRQGLAGVEQYF; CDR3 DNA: TGTGCCAGCAGCAGACAGGGACTAGCGGGAGTCGAGCAGTACTTC
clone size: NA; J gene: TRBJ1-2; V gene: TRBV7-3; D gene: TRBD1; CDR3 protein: CASSEGQGEGYTF; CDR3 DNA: TGTGCCAGCAGCGAAGGACAGGGGGAAGGCTACACCTTC
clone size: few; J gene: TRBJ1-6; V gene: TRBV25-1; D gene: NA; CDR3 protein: CASSESQGPPLHF; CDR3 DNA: TGTGCCAGCAGTGAATCCCAGGGCCCACCCCTCCACTTT
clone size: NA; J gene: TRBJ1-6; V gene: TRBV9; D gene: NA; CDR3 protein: CASSVQGSPLHF; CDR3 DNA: TGTGCCAGCAGCGTACAGGGATCACCCCTCCACTTT
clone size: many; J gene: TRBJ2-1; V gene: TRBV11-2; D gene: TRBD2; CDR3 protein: CASSLSRTSRYNEQFF; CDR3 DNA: TGTGCCAGCAGCTTATCTCGGACTAGCAGATACAATGAGCAGTTCTTC
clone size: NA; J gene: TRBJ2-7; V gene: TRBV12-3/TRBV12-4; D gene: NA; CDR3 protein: CASSLAQRGEQYF; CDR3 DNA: TGTGCCAGCAGTTTAGCGCAGAGGGGCGAGCAGTACTTC
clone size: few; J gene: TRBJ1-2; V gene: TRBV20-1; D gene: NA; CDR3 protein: CSASGVDGYTF; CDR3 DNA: TGCAGTGCTTCAGGGGTGGATGGCTACACCTTC
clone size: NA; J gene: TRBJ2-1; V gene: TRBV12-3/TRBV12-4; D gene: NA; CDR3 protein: CASSSRPRSDEQFF; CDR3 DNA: TGTGCCAGCAGTTCCCGACCCAGGAGCGATGAGCAGTTCTTC
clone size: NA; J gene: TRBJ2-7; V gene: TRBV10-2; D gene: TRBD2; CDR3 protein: CASRLAGEDEQYF; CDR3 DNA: TGCGCCAGCCGACTAGCGGGGGAGGACGAGCAGTACTTC
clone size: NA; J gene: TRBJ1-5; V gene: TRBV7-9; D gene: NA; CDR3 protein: CASSLESYSNQPQHF; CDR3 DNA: TGTGCCAGCAGCTTGGAGAGTTATAGCAATCAGCCCCAGCATTTT
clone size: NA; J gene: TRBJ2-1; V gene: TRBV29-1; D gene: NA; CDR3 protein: CSVVGLASYNEQFF; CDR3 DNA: TGCAGCGTTGTCGGGCTGGCGTCGTACAATGAGCAGTTCTTC
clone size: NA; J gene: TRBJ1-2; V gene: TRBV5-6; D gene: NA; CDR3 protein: CASSLRSNYGYTF; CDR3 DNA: TGTGCCAGCAGCTTGCGCAGTAACTATGGCTACACCTTC
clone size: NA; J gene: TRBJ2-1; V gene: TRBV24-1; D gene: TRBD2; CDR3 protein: CATSDRGEREDEQFF; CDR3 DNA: TGTGCCACCAGTGATAGAGGAGAGCGGGAAGATGAGCAGTTCTTC
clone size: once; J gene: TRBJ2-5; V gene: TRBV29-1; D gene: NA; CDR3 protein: CSGGGGAGETQYF; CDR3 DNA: TGCAGCGGGGGTGGAGGGGCTGGTGAGACCCAGTACTTC
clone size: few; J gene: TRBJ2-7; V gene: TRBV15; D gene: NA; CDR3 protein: CATSPDSYEQYF; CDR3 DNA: TGTGCCACCAGCCCAGACAGCTACGAGCAGTACTTC
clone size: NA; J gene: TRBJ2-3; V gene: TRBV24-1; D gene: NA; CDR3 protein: CATSQDGSTDTQYF; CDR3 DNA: TGTGCCACCAGCCAAGACGGAAGCACAGATACGCAGTATTTT
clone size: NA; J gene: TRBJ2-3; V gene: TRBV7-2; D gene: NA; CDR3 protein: CASSLDDTDTQYF; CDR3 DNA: TGTGCCAGCAGCTTAGATGACACAGATACGCAGTATTTT
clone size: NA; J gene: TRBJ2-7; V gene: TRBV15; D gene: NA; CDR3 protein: CASSSRPSSEQYF; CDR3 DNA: TGTGCCAGCAGCTCCCGACCCTCATCGGAGCAGTACTTC